What follows is one T cell receptor beta chain and its context. This sample is drawn from a study of blood T cell repertoires in COVID-19. Some clones are missing from TCRdb's copy, which holds only in-frame ones; the method was immunoSEQ multiplex PCR. The table includes 200,000 to 250,000 clones, about nine tenths detected once. Trimming took 7 bases from V and 7 from J, leaving 14 bases between them. Germline V gives CDR1 LGHDT, CDR2 YNNKEL (reference sequence). The CDR3 is 14 amino acids. Specimen: PBMCs or T cells enriched from blood (not recorded which). The receptor's source is a woman aged 40 to 50 with acute COVID-19. The chain couples TRBV3-1 (or the pseudogene TRBV3-2) to TRBJ1-6; D is perhaps TRBD1 (6 bases). This CDR3 reads CASKRQVENSPLHF. As DNA, the CDR3 is TGTGCCAGCAAACGACAGGTTGAGAATTCACCCCTCCACTTT.